This TCR beta chain is from a study of blood T cell repertoires in COVID-19. V trimming: 6 bases; J trimming: 2 bases; junction bases outside the gene matches: 3. The V gene's germline CDR1 is KGHSH and CDR2 LQKENI. The CDR3 totals 13 residues. Clones were read by immunoSEQ multiplex PCR, and TCRdb kept only the in-frame ones, dropping some. The sample carries around 46,000 clones, around 86% recorded once. V and J are TRBV18 and TRBJ2-7, with 8 bases aligning to TRBD2. This sequence was found in a human donor in a cohort sampled during active COVID-19. The sample was peripheral blood. The CDR3 sequence: CASSPGLAYEQYF. CDR3 DNA sequence: TGTGCCAGCTCGCCGGGACTAGCCTACGAGCAGTACTTC.